The 19 T cell receptor beta chains presented below share a single source sample, sequenced in a study of CD8+CD57+ T cells in acquired aplastic anemia. Profiling that covered TCR beta VDJ and CDR3 relied on genomic DNA as its template. TCRdb fed the reads into MiXCR, producing one record per CDR3 protein. Among 200,000 or so distinct CDR3 sequences listed, about 62% were seen once. Only patients with CD8+CD57+ cell expansion on flow cytometry were chosen for sequencing. Source material: sorted CD4+, CD8+, or CD8+CD57+ T cells (not recorded which) from PBMCs. Receptor source: a human donor with aplastic anemia.

This clonotype is medium-sized (0.01 to 0.1%) within its sample. The V and J genes are TRBV7-6 and TRBJ2-1; possibly TRBD2 for D (5 bases). The CDR3 runs 16 residues. Germline V CDR1 and CDR2: SGHVS, FNYEAQ. Trimming took 5 bases from V and 0 from J, leaving 14 bases between them. Here the CDR3 reads CASSVTSQSSYNEQFF. In DNA form, the CDR3 reads TGTGCCAGCAGCGTCACTAGTCAGAGCTCCTACAATGAGCAGTTCTTC. Looking up the rest from reference TRBV7-6 and TRBJ2-1 gives the full variable domain: GAGVSQSPRYKVTKRGQDVALRCDPISGHVSLYWYRQALGQGPEFLTYFNYEAQQDKSGLPNDRFSAERPEGSISTLTIQRTEQRDSAMYRCASSVTSQSSYNEQFFGPGTRLTVL.

This clonotype was seen repeatedly, ten times or more. This chain joins TRBV24-1 and TRBJ2-7; no firm D call. The CDR3 is made up of 13 amino acids. Trimming removed 3 bases from V and 5 bases from J, with 10 bases in between. Germline V CDR1 and CDR2: KGHDR, SFDVKD. The CDR3 nucleotides read TGTGCCACCAGTGATCTCATTGCCGACGAGCAGTACTTC. It codes for CATSDLIADEQYF.

This clonotype has only one observation. The rearrangement joins TRBV24-1 to TRBJ2-5; 7 bases fit TRBD1. This CDR3 has 19 residues. V lost 0 bases and J lost 4; bases outside the gene matches: 16. Germline V gene lookup returns CDR1 KGHDR and CDR2 SFDVKD. CDR3 bases: TGTGCCACCAGTGATTTGCAAGCTCGCGACAGGGATTTATCAGAGACCCAGTACTTC. Its protein product is CATSDLQARDRDLSETQYF.

The V and J genes are TRBV6-1 and TRBJ1-1; 9 nucleotides agree with TRBD1. Looked up from germline, CDR1 is MNHNS and CDR2 is SASEGT. The CDR3 is 16 amino acids. Trimming cost V 4 bases and J 3 bases; bases outside gene matches: 9. CDR3 protein: CASSGIQGAMDTEAFF. As DNA, the CDR3 is TGTGCCAGCAGTGGCATACAGGGGGCGATGGACACTGAAGCTTTCTTT.

CDR3 DNA sequence: TGTGCCAGCAAATCAGGGGCTGCGAACACCGGGGAGCTGTTTTTT. It yields the protein CASKSGAANTGELFF. The chain links TRBV25-1 to TRBJ2-2, with D tentatively TRBD1 (6 bases). The CDR3 totals 15 residues. Deletions cut 7 bases from V and 0 bases from J, with 12 bases between. Germline V gene data show CDR1 as MGHDK and CDR2 as SYGVNS.

The CDR3 DNA follows: TGTGCCACCAGCAGAGGTTGGCAGCGGTACAATGAGCAGTTCTTC. Protein product: CATSRGWQRYNEQFF. The chain is built from TRBV15 and TRBJ2-1, with D perhaps TRBD2 (5 bases). Germline CDR1 LNHNV, CDR2 YYDKDF (reference sequence). V shed 1 base and J shed 4 bases, with 11 bases lying between them. This CDR3 is built from 15 residues.

The chain recombines TRBV7-2 with TRBJ2-5, with a weak D call TRBD2 (5 bases). V lost 4 bases to trimming and J lost 5 bases, with 11 bases between them. The CDR3 has 13 amino acids. Germline-derived CDR1 and CDR2 are SGHTA and FQGNSA. As DNA, the CDR3 is TGTGCCAGCAGCTCTTTCCCGGGGGAGACCCAGTACTTC. Protein: CASSSFPGETQYF.

This clonotype has only one observation. The rearrangement joins TRBV29-1 to TRBJ1-1; 11 bases match TRBD1. CDR3 length: 16 residues. J was trimmed by 1 base and V by 6 bases; bases with no gene match: 10. Germline V gene data show CDR1 as SQVTM and CDR2 as ANQGSEA. The CDR3 loop is CSVQGQGADWNTEAFF. The CDR3 bases are TGCAGCGTCCAAGGACAGGGGGCAGACTGGAACACTGAAGCTTTCTTT. Using reference TRBV29-1 and TRBJ1-1 for the parts outside the CDR3, the full variable domain is SAVISQKPSRDICQRGTSLTIQCQVDSQVTMMFWYRQQPGQSLTLIATANQGSEATYESGFVIDKFPISRPNLTFSTLTVSNMSPEDSSIYLCSVQGQGADWNTEAFFGQGTRLTVV.

The sample holds a few counts of this clonotype. The rearrangement joins TRBV29-1 to TRBJ1-2; D possibly corresponds to TRBD1 (5 bases). Deletions cut 4 bases from V and 12 bases from J, with 9 bases between. Germline V gene lookup returns CDR1 SQVTM and CDR2 ANQGSEA. This CDR3 comprises 9 residues. The CDR3 DNA reads as TGCAGCGTTGGCAGGGAACACACCTTC. It is translated as CSVGREHTF. Full variable domain (outside the CDR3, taken from reference TRBV29-1 and TRBJ1-2): SAVISQKPSRDICQRGTSLTIQCQVDSQVTMMFWYRQQPGQSLTLIATANQGSEATYESGFVIDKFPISRPNLTFSTLTVSNMSPEDSSIYLCSVGREHTFGSGTRLTVV.

Of note for this clonotype: This may come from a read error, since a much larger clone is one base off. The J gene is TRBJ2-1, the V gene TRBV12-3 or TRBV12-4; D is perhaps TRBD1 (7 bases). The CDR3 totals 14 residues. CDR3 DNA sequence: TGTGCCAGCAGCCCATCCAGGGGGGACAATGAGCAGCTCTTC. This encodes CASSPSRGDNEQLF.

This clonotype was counted ten times or more. The gene calls are TRBV7-8 and TRBJ2-3, with a tentative D call TRBD2 (6 bases). The V gene's germline CDR1 is SGHVS and CDR2 FQNEAQ. The CDR3 totals 13 residues. The V gene lost 3 bases and the J gene lost 6 bases, with 10 bases spanning the gap. DNA of the CDR3: TGTGCCAGCAGCTTGGTAGGGAGGGATACGCAGTATTTT. Protein: CASSLVGRDTQYF.

This clonotype was found many times. The chain carries TRBV15 and TRBJ2-5, with 9 nucleotides matching TRBD2. J gave up 4 bases and V 1 base, and 7 bases lay outside the gene matches. Germline V CDR1 and CDR2: LNHNV, YYDKDF (reference sequence). CDR3 length equals 16 residues. The CDR3 is CATSRAGSGSPETQYF. The CDR3 DNA reads TGTGCCACCAGCAGAGCAGGTAGCGGGAGCCCAGAGACCCAGTACTTC.

This clonotype came up a few times. The CDR3 reads CIAGGRGYGYTF. The CDR3 nucleotides read TGCATCGCAGGGGGGCGCGGCTATGGCTACACCTTC. The rearrangement joins TRBV29-1 to TRBJ1-2; 7 bases are a match to TRBD1. Germline CDR1 is SQVTM and CDR2 is ANQGSEA. The CDR3 is 12 residues long.

This clonotype is classed as medium-sized. The chain has TRBV19 and TRBJ1-5; D perhaps matches TRBD1 (5 bases). This CDR3 contains 14 residues. Germline CDR1 is LNHDA and CDR2 is SQIVND (reference sequence). The CDR3 sequence is CGSGTGDSNQPQHF. The CDR3 coding sequence is TGTGGCAGCGGGACGGGGGATAGCAATCAGCCCCAGCATTTT. Supplemented by reference TRBV19 and TRBJ1-5, the full variable domain reads DGGITQSPKYLFRKEGQNVTLSCEQNLNHDAMYWYRQDPGQGLRLIYYSQIVNDFQKGDIAEGYSVSREKKESFPLTVTSAQKNPTAFYLCGSGTGDSNQPQHFGDGTRLSIL.

J is TRBJ2-7 and V is TRBV10-3; 7 nucleotides line up with TRBD1. Germline trimming cut 10 bases from V and 5 bases from J; bases unmatched to any gene: 8. The CDR3 runs to 12 residues. The germline gives CDR1 ENHRY, CDR2 SYGVKD. DNA for the CDR3: TGTGCCAGCAGACAGGGCCCCCACGAGCAGTACTTC. Translating it yields CASRQGPHEQYF.

The V call is TRBV9, the J call TRBJ2-3, with a weak D call TRBD1 (5 bases). Trimming pared 4 bases from V and 6 bases from J, leaving 15 bases between. CDR3 size: 14 residues. The germline gives CDR1 SGDLS, CDR2 YYNGEE. In nucleotides, the CDR3 is TGTGCCAGCAGCCCCGGATGGGGCCAGGATACGCAGTATTTT. It specifies CASSPGWGQDTQYF.

This chain connects TRBV10-3 to TRBJ2-1; TRBD2 might be the D (6 bases). The CDR3 has 15 amino acids. Between the trimmed V and J ends, which lost 3 bases and 4 bases, there was a span of 13 bases. Germline assignment: CDR1 ENHRY and CDR2 SYGVKD. The CDR3 coding sequence is TGTGCCATCAGTGATACCGGGGGTAATTACAATGAGCAGTTCTTC. Encoded protein: CAISDTGGNYNEQFF.

The V and J genes are TRBV5-1 and TRBJ1-3, with D hard to call. The CDR3 has 11 residues. The V and J ends lost 4 bases and 4 bases respectively, with 3 bases between them. CDR1 and CDR2 (germline): SGHRS, YFSETQ. The CDR3 DNA reads as TGCGCCAGCAGCATAGGAAACACCATATATTTT. Protein product: CASSIGNTIYF.

This clonotype came up many times. This chain uses TRBV6-5 with TRBJ2-5; D possibly corresponds to TRBD1 (6 bases). Germline lookup yields CDR1 MNHEY and CDR2 SVGAGI. The ends were cut back, 1 base at V and 0 bases at J, with 9 bases in the middle. This CDR3 contains 15 residues. CDR3 sequence reads: CASSYWDNHQETQYF. CDR3 in DNA: TGTGCCAGCAGTTACTGGGACAACCACCAAGAGACCCAGTACTTC.